The rows below give T cell receptor beta chains drawn from one sample of a study of vaccination and CD4 T cells after COVID-19. Their specific antigens are unknown. TCRdb used MiXCR to reprocess the PCR reads, holding one entry per CDR3 protein. The profile shows more than 13,000 distinct CDR3 sequences, approximately 21% of them singletons. The sequenced sample was cultured CD4+ T cells from blood. These receptors were obtained from a human donor with COVID-19. CDR3s include the opening cysteine and the closing phenylalanine or tryptophan. D genes are given only for firm matches. Clone size appears in some rows only: once, few, many, or a class for an expanded clone.

D gene	J gene	clone size	V gene	CDR3 DNA	CDR3 protein
NA	TRBJ1-1	NA	TRBV5-3	TGTGCCAGCAGCTTGTATCCGGAGCCTGAAGCTTTCTTT	CASSLYPEPEAFF
NA	TRBJ1-5	medium-sized	TRBV20-1	TGCAGTGCCCGGATCGGGACGGAGAATCAGCCCCAGCATTTT	CSARIGTENQPQHF
NA	TRBJ2-3	few	TRBV7-9	TGTGCCAGCAGCAACATCTCGGACCTCACAGATACGCAGTATTTT	CASSNISDLTDTQYF
NA	TRBJ2-7	once	TRBV5-1	TGCGCCAGCAGCTCCCGGGGCCTAGTCTACGAGCAGTACTTC	CASSSRGLVYEQYF
TRBD1	TRBJ2-6	NA	TRBV5-1	TGCGCCAGCAGCTTTCAGGGACAGGTTTCCTCTGGGGCCAACGTCCTGACTTTC	CASSFQGQVSSGANVLTF
NA	TRBJ2-1	few	TRBV25-1	TGTGCCAGCAGTGAATTAAACAGGGGACTATTCAATGAGCAGTTCTTC	CASSELNRGLFNEQFF
NA	TRBJ1-5	NA	TRBV18	TGTGCCAGCTCACGAGGTGGGGGCTATCAGCCCCAGCATTTT	CASSRGGGYQPQHF
TRBD1	TRBJ2-1	NA	TRBV12-3/TRBV12-4	TGTGCCAGCAGTCCCGGGACAGGCTGGGCCAATGAGCAGTTCTTC	CASSPGTGWANEQFF
NA	TRBJ2-4	few	TRBV21-1	TGTGCCAGCAGCCAGGGACACGGAAACATTCAGTACTTC	CASSQGHGNIQYF
NA	TRBJ1-3	medium-sized	TRBV20-1	TGCAGTGCCCGCGGACTCTCTGGAAACACCATATATTTT	CSARGLSGNTIYF
NA	TRBJ2-2	NA	TRBV20-1	TGCAGTGCAGGGGGTTGGACCGGGGAGCTGTTTTTT	CSAGGWTGELFF
NA	TRBJ2-1	NA	TRBV19	TGTGCCAGTAGTACTCGGACAGTGTCCTACAATGAGCAGTTCTTC	CASSTRTVSYNEQFF
NA	TRBJ1-5	few	TRBV12-3/TRBV12-4	TGTGCCAGCAGTTTATTGGGCGGCAATCAGCCCCAGCATTTT	CASSLLGGNQPQHF
TRBD1	TRBJ2-4	NA	TRBV5-1	TGCGCCAGCAGTCGAGGGGACAGACTACGGGAAGCGGCCAAAAACATTCAGTACTTC	CASSRGDRLREAAKNIQYF
NA	TRBJ1-2	NA	TRBV5-4	TGTGCCAGCAGCTTGGAAGGGGGAACCCATGGCTACACCTTC	CASSLEGGTHGYTF
NA	TRBJ1-5	NA	TRBV2	TGTGCCAGCAGCCCAGGGATCAATCAGCCCCAGCATTTT	CASSPGINQPQHF
TRBD1	TRBJ2-1	NA	TRBV5-1	TGCGCCAGCAGCTTAGGGACAGGAAACCCAATCCTGTTCTTC	CASSLGTGNPILFF
NA	TRBJ2-5	few	TRBV27	TGTGCCAGCAGCCGAACCCCCCGAGAGACCCAGTACTTC	CASSRTPRETQYF
TRBD1	TRBJ2-7	few	TRBV6-1	TGTGCCACCCACCGTGGGACAGCTTACGAGCAGTACTTC	CATHRGTAYEQYF
TRBD2	TRBJ2-3	NA	TRBV11-2	TGTGCCAGCAGGATCGGGGCGGGGGGAAAGGTTTTT	CASRIGAGGKVF
NA	TRBJ1-3	NA	TRBV2	TGTGCCAGCAGTGCCTTAACCGGACCCGTCTCTGGAAACACCATATATTTT	CASSALTGPVSGNTIYF
NA	TRBJ1-5	few	TRBV20-1	TGCAGTGCTAGAGAAGCAGAGACCGGGACCCAGCATTTT	CSAREAETGTQHF
NA	TRBJ1-1	NA	TRBV10-1	TGCGCCAGCAGTGAGTGGGGAAACACTGAAGCTTTCTTT	CASSEWGNTEAFF
NA	TRBJ1-5	NA	TRBV6-2/TRBV6-3	TGTGCCAGCAGTTACGAGGGACTGAATAGCAATCAGCCCCAGCATTTT	CASSYEGLNSNQPQHF
NA	TRBJ1-1	few	TRBV6-1	TGTGCCAGCACCGAAGGACAGGAAGCTTTCTTT	CASTEGQEAFF
NA	TRBJ2-3	NA	TRBV7-8	TGTGCTACTGGACTCCTTAGCACAGATACGCAGTATTTT	CATGLLSTDTQYF
TRBD2	TRBJ2-3	NA	TRBV2	TGTGCCAGCAGTGAGTTCGGACTAGGCCCAGATACGCAGTATTTT	CASSEFGLGPDTQYF
NA	TRBJ1-1	NA	TRBV9	TGTGCCAGCAGCGCGGGGTTGAACACTGAAGCTTTCTTT	CASSAGLNTEAFF
TRBD2	TRBJ2-1	NA	TRBV5-4	TGTGCCAGCAGCTTGCCACTAGCGGGTACGAACTACAATGAGCAGTTCTTC	CASSLPLAGTNYNEQFF
NA	TRBJ1-2	NA	TRBV6-1	TGTGCCAGCAGTGATCACAGGGTCTATGGCTACACCTTC	CASSDHRVYGYTF
NA	TRBJ2-2	few	TRBV20-1	TGCAGTGCTAGAGGTCCTAGTCTTGCCGGGGAGCTGTTTTTT	CSARGPSLAGELFF
NA	TRBJ1-4	NA	TRBV6-5	TGTGCCAGCAGTTCCCAGGGGAACGATGAAAAACTGTTTTTT	CASSSQGNDEKLFF
TRBD1	TRBJ2-7	NA	TRBV5-1	TGCGCCAGCAGCCGACTGGTGGGGGGACAGGGGTCCTCCTACGAGCAGTACTTC	CASSRLVGGQGSSYEQYF
NA	TRBJ2-4	NA	TRBV7-2	TGTGCCAGCAGCTTAGTCGGCACCCCAGGAGCCAAAAACATTCAGTACTTC	CASSLVGTPGAKNIQYF
TRBD1	TRBJ2-6	NA	TRBV7-2	TGTGCCAGCAGCTTGACCTCCGGGACAGGGCGCTCTGGGGCCAACGTCCTGACTTTC	CASSLTSGTGRSGANVLTF
NA	TRBJ1-3	few	TRBV5-1	TGCGCCAGCAGCTTGGGTGGGAACTCTGGAAACACCATATATTTT	CASSLGGNSGNTIYF
TRBD2	TRBJ2-3	NA	TRBV6-1	TGTGCCAGCAGCCCCACCGCGCTAGCGGGGAGCACAGATACGCAGTATTTT	CASSPTALAGSTDTQYF